This TCR beta chain was found in a study of blood T cell repertoires in COVID-19. Study overall: The samples span acute and convalescent COVID-19 from the United States, Italy and Spain.

Method: immunoSEQ multiplex PCR; TCRdb's copy keeps in-frame clones and lacks some. The table lists about 120,000 clones, roughly four fifths of them singletons, with 9.5% to 13% in the top ten. This CDR3 spans 16 amino acids. V lost 2 bases, J lost 6 bases, and 9 bases stayed unmatched. Germline lookup yields CDR1 MDHEN and CDR2 SYDVKM. The sample taken for sequencing was peripheral blood. V usage is TRBV28 and J usage is TRBJ1-2, with 10 bases lining up with TRBD1. The TCR comes from a human donor in a cohort sampled during active COVID-19. The DNA of the CDR3 is TGTGCCAGCAGTTTAATCCAATTCGGGACAGGGGATGGCTACACCTTC. Its protein is CASSLIQFGTGDGYTF.